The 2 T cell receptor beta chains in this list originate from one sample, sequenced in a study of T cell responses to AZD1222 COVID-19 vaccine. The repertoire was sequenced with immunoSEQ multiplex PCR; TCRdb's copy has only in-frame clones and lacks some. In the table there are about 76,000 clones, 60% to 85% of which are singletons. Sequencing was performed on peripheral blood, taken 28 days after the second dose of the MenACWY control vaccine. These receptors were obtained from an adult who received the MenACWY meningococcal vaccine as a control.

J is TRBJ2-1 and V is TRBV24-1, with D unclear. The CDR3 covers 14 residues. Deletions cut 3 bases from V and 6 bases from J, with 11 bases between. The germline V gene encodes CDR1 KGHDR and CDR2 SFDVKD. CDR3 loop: CATSDGSSSNEQFF. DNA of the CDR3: TGTGCCACCAGTGATGGGTCCTCTTCCAATGAGCAGTTCTTC.

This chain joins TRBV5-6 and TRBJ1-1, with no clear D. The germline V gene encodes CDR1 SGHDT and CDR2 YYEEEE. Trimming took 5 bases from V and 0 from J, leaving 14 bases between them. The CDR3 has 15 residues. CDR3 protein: CASSFSPVLNTEAFF. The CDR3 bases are TGTGCCAGCAGTTTTTCCCCAGTTCTGAACACTGAAGCTTTCTTT.